These 21 T cell receptor beta chains came from one sample sequenced in a study of tumor-infiltrating lymphocytes in oesophageal squamous cell carcinoma. TCRdb processed the PCR reads anew with MiXCR; each CDR3 protein has one entry. This sample has 8,500 to 11,000 distinct CDR3 sequences, with under 70% found just once. Sequencing used esophageal tumor tissue. The receptors come from a female donor with esophageal squamous cell carcinoma.

V and J are TRBV7-2 and TRBJ2-1, with D unresolved. The assigned J gene may be wrong: the sequence end matches TRBJ2-7 better. From germline, CDR1 is SGHTA and CDR2 FQGNSA. The CDR3 sequence is 13 residues long. The CDR3: CASSSNPNYEQYF. The CDR3 DNA follows: TGTGCCAGCAGCTCGAACCCCAACTACGAGCAGTACTTC.

The CDR3 DNA reads as TGTGCCGCCTGCCGGGACAGGGTCCACGAGCAGTACTTC. Amino acids: CAACRDRVHEQYF. The chain is built from TRBV24-1 and TRBJ2-1; 9 nucleotides line up with TRBD1. Gene TRBJ2-7 matches the end of the DNA better, so the J call may be wrong. CDR1 is KGHDR, CDR2 SFDVKD, per germline. CDR3 size: 13 residues.

The CDR3 DNA follows: TGTGCCAGCAGTACTGGCACAGATACGCAGTATTTT. Translating it yields CASSTGTDTQYF. This chain connects TRBV6-6 to TRBJ2-3; D gene unclear. CDR3 length: 12 amino acids. Germline loops: CDR1 MNHNY, CDR2 SVGAGI (reference sequence). Trimming took off 5 bases at V and 1 base at J, with 4 bases between the two ends.

The V gene is TRBV12-2, the J gene TRBJ2-5; the listed D gene, TRBD2, was not tested against the DNA. The J call is uncertain, as TRBJ1-2 better fits the DNA end. TRBV12-2 is a pseudogene segment. The CDR3 extends over 15 amino acids. The CDR3 sequence: CASRKLKGSLGGYTF. The CDR3 DNA is TGTGCAAGTCGGAAGCTAAAAGGGTCGTTGGGAGGCTACACCTTC.

The chain combines TRBV7-2 with TRBJ2-3; maybe TRBD2 (5 bases). The germline V gene has CDR1 SGHTA and CDR2 FQGNSA. V shed 7 bases and J shed 4 bases, with 18 bases lying between them. This CDR3 contains 15 residues. The CDR3 DNA sequence: TGTGCCAGCATCGTCCGACGTGGAGGTCCAGATACGCAGTATTTT. Translation: CASIVRRGGPDTQYF.

This clonotype showed up just once. The chain recombines TRBV6-8 with TRBJ2-3; 7 bases fit TRBD1. Per germline, CDR1 MNHGY and CDR2 SAAAGT. The trim removed 2 bases at V and 4 bases at J, leaving 12 bases unmatched. This CDR3 is built from 17 residues. CDR3 DNA: TGTGCCAGCAGTTACGGGTTCGTACAGGGGCATTCAGATACGCAGTATTTT. Amino acids: CASSYGFVQGHSDTQYF.

This clonotype turned up a few times. The V gene is TRBV7-2, the J gene TRBJ2-1; the match to TRBD1 covers 7 bases. The end of the DNA aligns better with TRBJ2-5, so the J call may be wrong. The CDR3 runs to 16 residues. Germline CDR1 SGHTA, CDR2 FQGNSA. The CDR3 DNA sequence: TGTGCCAGCAGCTTATCCGGGACAGAGAGGGGAGAGACCCAGTACTTC. Translation: CASSLSGTERGETQYF.

This chain joins TRBV12-3 or TRBV12-4 and TRBJ2-4; D ambiguous. The J call may be mistaken, given a closer DNA end match to TRBJ2-5. The CDR3 has 13 amino acids. The CDR3 bases are TGTGCCAGCAGTTTAGGACTTCAAGAGACCCAGTACTTC. It translates to CASSLGLQETQYF.

A single count supports this clonotype. CDR3 amino acids: CASSPTTGVAGELFF. In nucleotides, the CDR3 is TGTGCCAGCAGCCCGACTACAGGGGTGGCCGGGGAGCTGTTTTTT. The genes are TRBV7-9 and TRBJ2-2; TRBD1 matches 7 bases. The CDR3 sequence is 15 residues long. Germline CDR1 is SEHNR and CDR2 is FQNEAQ (reference sequence). The J segment lost 6 bases and the V segment lost 5 bases, leaving 9 bases of the junction unmatched.

This clonotype was picked up a small number of times. The chain recombines TRBV7-3 with TRBJ2-1; D is possibly TRBD1 (5 bases). The CDR3 spans 13 residues. The V end lost 0 bases, the J end lost 9 bases, and 9 bases lay between the germline ends. CDR1 SGHTA and CDR2 FQGTGA come from the germline V gene. CDR3 coding DNA: TGTGCCAGCAGCTTAACGGGGCCTGCTGAGCAGTTCTTC. It yields the protein CASSLTGPAEQFF.

This clonotype was counted a few times. The chain recombines TRBV10-2 with TRBJ1-3; D is undetermined. V was clipped by 2 bases and J by 0 bases, with 11 bases between them. The CDR3 is 16 residues long. CDR1 WSHSY and CDR2 SAAADI come from the germline V gene. CDR3 sequence: CASSEERGFSGNTIYF. The CDR3, as DNA: TGCGCCAGCAGTGAGGAGCGGGGATTCTCTGGAAACACCATATATTTT.

This sequence joins TRBV7-2 and TRBJ2-5; unclear D gene. The DNA end is more similar to TRBJ2-1, so the J call may be wrong. Germline assignment: CDR1 SGHTA and CDR2 FQGNSA. The CDR3 is 12 amino acids. The CDR3 DNA reads TGTGCCAGCAGTCCTGGGCAGAATGAGCAGTTCTTC. It codes for CASSPGQNEQFF.

The rearrangement links TRBV4-2 to TRBJ1-6; 8 bases agree with TRBD1. This CDR3 comprises 14 residues. Germline CDR1 and CDR2: LGHNA and YNFKEQ. J lost 8 bases, V lost 4 bases, and 4 bases had no gene match. As DNA, the CDR3 is TGTGCCAGCAGCCGAGGACAGGGTGATTCACCCCTCCACTTT. Translating it yields CASSRGQGDSPLHF.

The V gene is TRBV28, the J gene TRBJ2-1; D remains ambiguous. The J call could be wrong; TRBJ2-7 is a better fit for the DNA end. The CDR3 is 12 amino acids. From germline, CDR1 is MDHEN and CDR2 SYDVKM. CDR3 DNA: TGTGCCAGCAGCGGCTCTTACTACGAGCAGTACTTC. Its translation: CASSGSYYEQYF.

The chain couples TRBV7-6 to TRBJ2-1, with 11 bases fitting TRBD2. The CDR3 is 16 amino acids. V was pared by 1 base and J by 5 bases, with 4 bases of the junction left unmatched. CDR1 is SGHVS, CDR2 FNYEAQ, per germline. The CDR3 nucleotides read TGTGCCAGCAGCTTAGATCTAGCGGGAGGCCACAATGAGCAGTTCTTC. Its translation: CASSLDLAGGHNEQFF.

The chain is built from TRBV11-3 and TRBJ2-6; the D gene is possibly TRBD2 (6 bases). CDR3 length: 15 amino acids. Trimming took 5 bases from V and 2 from J, leaving 10 bases between them. Germline V gene data show CDR1 as SGHNT and CDR2 as YENEEA. CDR3 amino acids: CASSHGGAGANVLTF. The CDR3 bases are TGTGCCAGCAGCCACGGAGGGGCTGGGGCCAACGTCCTGACTTTC. The full variable domain, rest sourced from reference TRBV11-3 and TRBJ2-6, is EAGVVQSPRYKIIEKKQPVAFWCNPISGHNTLYWYLQNLGQGPELLIRYENEEAVDDSQLPKDRFSAERLKGVDSTLKIQPAELGDSAVYLCASSHGGAGANVLTFGAGSRLTVL.

V and J are TRBV7-2 and TRBJ2-1; TRBD2 matches at 10 bases. CDR1 SGHTA and CDR2 FQGNSA come from the germline V gene. Trimming removed 1 base from V and 4 bases from J; junction bases left unmatched: 4. This CDR3 comprises 16 residues. The CDR3 coding sequence is TGTGCCAGCAGCTTAGGCAGGACTAGCGGATACAATGAGCAGTTCTTC. Amino acids: CASSLGRTSGYNEQFF.

V usage is TRBV6-2 or TRBV6-3 and J usage is TRBJ2-3; possibly TRBD2 for D (6 bases). CDR3 length equals 16 residues. Germline loops: CDR1 MNHEY, CDR2 SVGEGT. Trimming removed 0 bases at V and 4 bases at J, with 14 bases between. In nucleotides, the CDR3 is TGTGCCAGCAGTTACTCCAATCTAGCGTTAGCAGATACGCAGTATTTT. Translation gives CASSYSNLALADTQYF.

In regard to this clonotype: Lacking the conserved final phenylalanine or tryptophan, this CDR3 likely reflects a read error. No DNA is shown, since the ends of the CDR3 on it are uncertain; the CDR3 is the one TCRdb lists. The chain combines TRBV7-2 with TRBJ2-1; the table gives TRBD2 as D, unverified against the DNA. The CDR3 contains 8 residues when both ends are counted. Germline V lookup: CDR1 SGHTA, CDR2 FQGNSA. CDR3 loop: CASSLEGR.

The chain joins TRBV11-1 to TRBJ2-1, with D possibly matching TRBD2 (5 bases). V was cut by 4 bases and J by 4 bases, with 14 bases left in between. Germline CDR1 SGHAT, CDR2 FQDESV (reference sequence). CDR3 size: 15 residues. The CDR3: CASSSGRVRYNEQFF. The CDR3 region has the DNA TGTGCCAGCAGCTCCGGGCGGGTCAGGTACAATGAGCAGTTCTTC.

In this sample, this clonotype turned up a few times. The J gene is TRBJ2-7, the V gene TRBV7-6, with 8 bases fitting TRBD1. In germline, CDR1 is SGHVS, CDR2 FNYEAQ. This CDR3 has 13 amino acids. With 5 bases clipped from V and 3 bases from J, the junction kept 3 bases outside the gene matches. The CDR3 here is CASSPTGGYEQYF. CDR3 DNA: TGTGCCAGCAGCCCTACAGGGGGCTACGAGCAGTACTTC.